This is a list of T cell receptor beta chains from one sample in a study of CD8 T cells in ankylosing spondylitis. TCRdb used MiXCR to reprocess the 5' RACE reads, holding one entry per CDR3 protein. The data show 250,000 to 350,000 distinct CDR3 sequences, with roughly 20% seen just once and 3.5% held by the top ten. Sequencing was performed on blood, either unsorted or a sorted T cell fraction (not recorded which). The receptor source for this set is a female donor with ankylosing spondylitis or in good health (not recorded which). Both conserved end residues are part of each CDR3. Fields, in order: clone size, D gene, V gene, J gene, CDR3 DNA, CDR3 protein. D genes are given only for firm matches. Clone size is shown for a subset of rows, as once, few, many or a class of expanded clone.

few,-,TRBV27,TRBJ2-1,TGTGCCAGCAGTTCCTCAGGGATTAGCTCCTACAATGAGCAGTTCTTC,CASSSSGISSYNEQFF
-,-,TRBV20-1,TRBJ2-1,TGCAGTGCTAGTAGCGGTTCCTCCTACAATGAGCAGTTCTTC,CSASSGSSYNEQFF
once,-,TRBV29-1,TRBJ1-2,TGCAGCGTAGGACAAACCGGCAGCTATGGCTACACCTTC,CSVGQTGSYGYTF
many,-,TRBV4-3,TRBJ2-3,TGCGCCAGCAGCGCAAGTTTTGGGGAGAATACGCAGTATTTT,CASSASFGENTQYF
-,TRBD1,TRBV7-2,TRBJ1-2,TGTGCCGGGGCAGGGGACAGGGAACACTATGGCTACACCTTC,CAGAGDREHYGYTF
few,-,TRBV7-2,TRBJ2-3,TGTGCCAGCAGACTGTCGCCGACCATAATGGCAGATACGCAGTATTTT,CASRLSPTIMADTQYF
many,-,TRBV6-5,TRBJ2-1,TGTGCCAGCAGTTATAGTTGGGGTAATGAGCAGTTCTTC,CASSYSWGNEQFF
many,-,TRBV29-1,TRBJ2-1,TGCAGCGTTGAAGAGACAGCCCGGAATGAGCAGTTCTTC,CSVEETARNEQFF
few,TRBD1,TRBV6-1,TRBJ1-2,TGTGCCAGCAGAAGTCGACAGGGGAGGGAGGGCTACACCTTC,CASRSRQGREGYTF
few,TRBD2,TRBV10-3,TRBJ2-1,TGTGCCATCTCCCAGCGGGAGACTTTGGATAGTTACAATGAGCAGTTCTTC,CAISQRETLDSYNEQFF
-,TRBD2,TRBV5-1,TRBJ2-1,TGCGCCAGCGCCCGGGCGGGAGGCTCCTACAATGAGCAGTTCTTC,CASARAGGSYNEQFF
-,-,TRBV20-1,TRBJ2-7,TGCAGTGCTAAGGGGCAGACTAACGAGCAGTACTTC,CSAKGQTNEQYF
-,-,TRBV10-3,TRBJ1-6,TGTGCCATCAGTGAACGGCCGCGGGGATCACCCCTCCACTTT,CAISERPRGSPLHF
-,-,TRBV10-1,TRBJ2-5,TGCGCCAGCAGTGGCCCGGGACAAGCTTTGGAGACCCAGTACTTC,CASSGPGQALETQYF
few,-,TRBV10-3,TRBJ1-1,TGTGCCATCAGAGAATTTGCCGGGACCGAGGGGGGGGCTTTCTTT,CAIREFAGTEGGAFF
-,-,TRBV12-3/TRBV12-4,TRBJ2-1,TGTGCCAGCAGTTTAAGTGGGCTCTACAATGAGCAGTTCTTC,CASSLSGLYNEQFF
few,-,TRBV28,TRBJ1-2,TGTGCCAGCAGGTACGGAGGCTACACCTTC,CASRYGGYTF
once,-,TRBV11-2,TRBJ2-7,TGTGCCAGCAGCTCCGGACCTAGCCTCTACGAGCAGTACTTC,CASSSGPSLYEQYF
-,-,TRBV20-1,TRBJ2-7,TGCAGTGCTATATGGGGGGTCCGCATCTACGAGCAGTACTTC,CSAIWGVRIYEQYF